The 30 T cell receptor beta chains below all came from one sample that was sequenced in a study of shared clonotypes between healthy human individuals. TCRdb's table, derived via immunoSEQ multiplex PCR, lists solely in-frame clones and lacks some. In the table there are about 980,000 clones, 76% of which are singletons. Sequencing was carried out using memory CD4+ T cells sorted from blood. As to subset: CD45RA-negative fraction. These receptors were obtained from a man between 18 and 29 years old in good health.

The J gene is TRBJ1-5, the V gene TRBV6-6, with D possibly matching TRBD1 (5 bases). V shed 6 bases and J shed 5 bases, with 11 bases lying between them. The CDR3 covers 13 residues. The germline V gene has CDR1 MNHNY and CDR2 SVGAGI (reference sequence). CDR3 sequence: CASSQGHYQPQHF. CDR3 nucleotide sequence: TGTGCCAGCAGCCAGGGCCATTATCAGCCCCAGCATTTT.

The chain joins TRBV7-6 to TRBJ2-2, with D possibly TRBD1 on 5 matching bases. In germline, CDR1 is SGHVS, CDR2 FNYEAQ. V was cut by 3 bases and J by 5 bases, with 10 bases left in between. This CDR3 has 14 amino acids. The CDR3 sequence is CASSFSTGTGELFF. CDR3 nucleotide sequence: TGTGCCAGCAGCTTTAGCACAGGAACCGGGGAGCTGTTTTTT.

The V gene is TRBV28, the J gene TRBJ1-2, with no clear D. V was clipped by 6 bases and J by 0 bases, with 11 bases between them. Per germline, CDR1 MDHEN and CDR2 SYDVKM. The CDR3 loop spans 14 amino acids. In DNA, the CDR3 is TGTGCCAGCAGGCAACGGGCCCCTAACTATGGCTACACCTTC. It yields the protein CASRQRAPNYGYTF.

CDR3 protein: CASSFRSGGREKLFF. The CDR3 nucleotides are TGTGCCAGCAGTTTTCGGTCAGGGGGACGTGAAAAACTGTTTTTT. J is TRBJ1-4 and V is TRBV27, with 7 bases matching TRBD1. Germline trimming cut 3 bases from V and 7 bases from J; bases unmatched to any gene: 8. The CDR3 length is 15 residues. The germline gives CDR1 MNHEY, CDR2 SMNVEV (reference sequence).

The chain joins TRBV14 to TRBJ2-5; no definite D call. Germline CDR1 reads SGHDN; CDR2 reads FVKESK. Trimming removed 2 bases at V and 7 bases at J, with 11 bases between. This CDR3 contains 13 residues. The CDR3 region has the DNA TGTGCCAGCAGCCAATATCGTCTAGGGACCCAGTACTTC. As protein: CASSQYRLGTQYF.

Concerning this clone: Other DNA variants within this sample encode the same CDR3. The chain carries TRBV27 and TRBJ1-3; D unclear. V was pared by 0 bases and J by 4 bases, with 4 bases between. CDR1 is MNHEY, CDR2 SMNVEV, per germline (reference sequence). This CDR3 region has 13 residues. The CDR3 here is CASSLSRGNTIYF. DNA for the CDR3: TGTGCCAGCAGTTTATCCCGGGGAAACACCATATATTTT.

The V call is TRBV5-6, the J call TRBJ2-7; the match to TRBD1 covers 9 bases. The CDR3 is made up of 15 amino acids. Unmatched junction bases numbered 10, after V lost 4 bases and J lost 5 bases. The germline V gene has CDR1 SGHDT and CDR2 YYEEEE. CDR3 residues: CASSTYRDREDEQYF. Here the CDR3 DNA reads TGTGCCAGCAGCACCTACCGGGACAGGGAGGACGAGCAGTACTTC. Using reference TRBV5-6 and TRBJ2-7 for the parts outside the CDR3, the full variable domain is DAGVTQSPTHLIKTRGQQVTLRCSPKSGHDTVSWYQQALGQGPQFIFQYYEEEERQRGNFPDRFSGHQFPNYSSELNVNALLLGDSALYLCASSTYRDREDEQYFGPGTRLTVT.

The chain has TRBV7-9 and TRBJ2-2, with 7 bases identical to TRBD2. The V gene end was trimmed by 6 bases and the J gene end by 3 bases; junction bases not matched to a gene: 10. The CDR3 is made up of 16 amino acids. Per germline, CDR1 SEHNR and CDR2 FQNEAQ (reference sequence). The CDR3, as DNA: TGTGCCAGCAGTCTCCCTCCAGGGAGGGACACCGGGGAGCTGTTTTTT. This gives the protein CASSLPPGRDTGELFF.

The chain carries TRBV7-9 and TRBJ1-2; no definite D call. V gave up 4 bases and J gave up 8 bases, with 8 bases separating them. The CDR3 extends over 11 amino acids. The germline V gene encodes CDR1 SEHNR and CDR2 FQNEAQ (reference sequence). CDR3 protein: CASSSSMGYTF. In DNA, the CDR3 is TGTGCCAGCAGCTCATCAATGGGCTACACCTTC.

This clone occurred once. This chain connects TRBV6-5 to TRBJ1-2; the D is unclear. Between the trimmed V and J ends, which lost 6 bases and 2 bases, there was a span of 7 bases. The CDR3 runs to 12 residues. From germline, CDR1 is MNHEY and CDR2 SVGAGI. Written as DNA, the CDR3 is TGTGCCAGCAGGTCGGGAAACTATGGCTACACCTTC. Amino acids: CASRSGNYGYTF.

The chain has TRBV6-6 and TRBJ2-4, with D unresolved. V was clipped by 5 bases and J by 6 bases, with 14 bases between them. CDR3 length equals 14 residues. Germline V gene lookup returns CDR1 MNHNY and CDR2 SVGAGI (reference sequence). The CDR3 region is CASSRSRSTNIQYF. CDR3 DNA: TGTGCCAGCAGTCGCTCTCGGAGTACAAACATTCAGTACTTC.

V is TRBV18 and J is TRBJ2-7; either TRBD1 or TRBD2 may supply D (5 bases each). The CDR3 runs 15 residues. Trimming stripped 1 base from V and 2 bases from J, with 12 bases between. Germline loops: CDR1 KGHSH, CDR2 LQKENI. This chain's CDR3 is CASSPHPGPTYEQYF. CDR3 nucleotide sequence: TGTGCCAGCTCACCACATCCGGGACCTACCTACGAGCAGTACTTC. Full variable domain (remainder filled in from reference TRBV18 and TRBJ2-7): NAGVMQNPRHLVRRRGQEARLRCSPMKGHSHVYWYRQLPEEGLKFMVYLQKENIIDESGMPKERFSAEFPKEGPSILRIQQVVRGDSAAYFCASSPHPGPTYEQYFGPGTRLTVT.

The chain carries TRBV6-1 and TRBJ1-2, with D perhaps TRBD1 (5 bases). Germline CDR1 MNHNS, CDR2 SASEGT. The CDR3 has 13 amino acids. With 5 bases removed from V and 5 bases from J, the gap between germline ends came to 12 bases. The CDR3 loop is CASSLGESYGYTF. In nucleotides, the CDR3 is TGTGCCAGCAGTCTAGGGGAATCGTATGGCTACACCTTC.

This chain connects TRBV6-5 to TRBJ1-1; 7 bases fit TRBD1. V shed 5 bases, J shed 4 bases, and the junction held 7 bases outside the gene matches. The CDR3 spans 14 residues. Germline V gene lookup returns CDR1 MNHEY and CDR2 SVGAGI. The chain's CDR3 is CASSPYAGGTEAFF. The CDR3 nucleotides are TGTGCCAGCAGTCCGTACGCAGGGGGCACTGAAGCTTTCTTT.

Here the CDR3 reads CASSSWDRSTNGYTF. The CDR3 DNA is TGTGCCAGCAGCTCTTGGGACCGATCTACCAATGGCTACACCTTC. V usage is TRBV7-9 and J usage is TRBJ1-2; possible D gene TRBD1, 5 bases. Trimming pared 4 bases from V and 6 bases from J, leaving 18 bases between. This CDR3 contains 15 residues. Per germline, CDR1 SEHNR and CDR2 FQNEAQ (reference sequence).

V gene TRBV5-8 combines with J gene TRBJ2-7; 8 bases line up with TRBD2. J was trimmed by 4 bases and V by 6 bases; bases with no gene match: 9. The CDR3 extends over 14 amino acids. CDR1 and CDR2 (germline): SGHTS, YDEGEE. The CDR3 is CASTARRGGYEQYF. The CDR3 DNA reads as TGTGCCAGCACCGCCCGTCGCGGGGGGTACGAGCAGTACTTC. Filled out from reference TRBV5-8 and TRBJ2-7, the complete variable domain reads EAGVTQSPTHLIKTRGQQATLRCSPISGHTSVYWYQQALGLGLQFLLWYDEGEERNRGNFPPRFSGRQFPNYSSELNVNALELEDSALYLCASTARRGGYEQYFGPGTRLTVT.

The rearrangement joins TRBV18 to TRBJ2-7, with D possibly being TRBD1 or TRBD2 (5 bases each). Trimming stripped 2 bases from V and 3 bases from J, with 14 bases between. CDR1 is KGHSH and CDR2 is LQKENI in the germline V gene. This CDR3 comprises 15 residues. CDR3 in amino acids: CASSPNRGVLYEQYF. CDR3 in DNA: TGTGCCAGCTCACCAAATAGAGGGGTACTCTACGAGCAGTACTTC.

The V call is TRBV7-9, the J call TRBJ1-4, with 7 bases matching TRBD1. Unmatched junction bases numbered 7, after V lost 5 bases and J lost 4 bases. Germline V CDR1 and CDR2: SEHNR, FQNEAQ (reference sequence). This CDR3 is built from 15 residues. CDR3 residues: CASSIPGTDNEKLFF. The DNA for the CDR3 is TGTGCCAGCAGCATACCCGGGACAGATAATGAAAAACTGTTTTTT. Full variable domain (missing parts from reference TRBV7-9 and TRBJ1-4): DTGVSQNPRHKITKRGQNVTFRCDPISEHNRLYWYRQTLGQGPEFLTYFQNEAQLEKSRLLSDRFSAERPKGSFSTLEIQRTEQGDSAMYLCASSIPGTDNEKLFFGSGTQLSVL.

This chain joins TRBV5-1 and TRBJ1-6; D remains ambiguous. The germline CDR1 and CDR2 sequences are SGHRS and YFSETQ. The V and J ends lost 3 bases and 15 bases respectively, with 28 bases between them. This CDR3 is 17 amino acids long. CDR3 in amino acids: CASSYNPITMYGTDLHF. DNA of the CDR3: TGCGCCAGCAGCTATAACCCAATAACAATGTACGGCACGGACCTCCACTTT.

This clone has more than one count but fewer than ten. The gene calls are TRBV7-9 and TRBJ1-2, with D uncertain. The V and J ends lost 1 base and 6 bases respectively, with 9 bases between them. The CDR3 consists of 13 residues. CDR1 is SEHNR, CDR2 FQNEAQ, per germline (reference sequence). The CDR3 DNA reads TGTGCCAGCAGCTTAGTGAGCGGGCATGGCTACACCTTC. This encodes CASSLVSGHGYTF.

V usage is TRBV7-2 and J usage is TRBJ2-5; 10 nucleotides agree with TRBD2. J lost 3 bases, V lost 0 bases, and 4 bases had no gene match. Germline V gene lookup returns CDR1 SGHTA and CDR2 FQGNSA. This CDR3 has 16 residues. The CDR3 reads CASSLARTSGEETQYF. The CDR3 nucleotides are TGTGCCAGCAGCTTAGCGAGGACTAGCGGAGAAGAGACCCAGTACTTC. Using reference TRBV7-2 and TRBJ2-5 for the parts outside the CDR3, the full variable domain is GAGVSQSPSNKVTEKGKDVELRCDPISGHTALYWYRQSLGQGLEFLIYFQGNSAPDKSGLPSDRFSAERTGGSVSTLTIQRTQQEDSAVYLCASSLARTSGEETQYFGPGTRLLVL.

This clone showed up just a few times. Other DNA sequences from this sample encode an identical CDR3 as well. The V and J genes are TRBV27 and TRBJ1-4; 7 bases match TRBD1. V was clipped by 6 bases and J by 0 bases; unmatched bases: 7. Per the germline V gene, CDR1 is MNHEY and CDR2 is SMNVEV (reference sequence). The CDR3 covers 16 residues. CDR3 amino acids: CASSLGQPATNEKLFF. The CDR3 DNA sequence: TGTGCCAGCAGCCTGGGACAGCCCGCAACTAATGAAAAACTGTTTTTT.

A single count supports this clone. The chain combines TRBV13 with TRBJ2-5; D not resolved. Looked up from germline, CDR1 is PRHDT and CDR2 is FYEKMQ (reference sequence). The CDR3 loop spans 14 amino acids. Trimming pared 4 bases from V and 5 bases from J, leaving 14 bases between. The CDR3 is CASSSDLGGETQYF. DNA of the CDR3: TGTGCCAGCAGCTCCGACTTGGGTGGCGAGACCCAGTACTTC. The whole variable domain, filled in from reference TRBV13 and TRBJ2-5, reads AAGVIQSPRHLIKEKRETATLKCYPIPRHDTVYWYQQGPGQDPQFLISFYEKMQSDKGSIPDRFSAQQFSDYHSELNMSSLELGDSALYFCASSSDLGGETQYFGPGTRLLVL.

The chain joins TRBV5-1 to TRBJ2-1; the D is unclear. V dropped 4 bases and J dropped 4 bases, with 18 bases sitting between them. In germline, CDR1 is SGHRS, CDR2 YFSETQ. There are 16 residues in the CDR3. The CDR3 here is CASSPHPAEVYNEQFF. For the CDR3, the DNA is TGCGCCAGCAGCCCCCACCCAGCAGAAGTTTACAATGAGCAGTTCTTC.

This clone occurred many times. The chain combines TRBV4-2 with TRBJ2-3; 11 positions match TRBD2. V dropped 4 bases and J dropped 1; count of bases not matched to a gene: 7. This CDR3 has 17 residues. Germline assignment: CDR1 LGHNA and CDR2 YNFKEQ. CDR3 region: CASSRQLTSGGTDTQYF. The CDR3 bases are TGTGCCAGCAGCCGGCAACTGACTAGCGGGGGCACAGATACGCAGTATTTT.

This sequence joins TRBV27 and TRBJ1-4; the D gene is possibly TRBD1 (6 bases). The CDR3 contains 14 residues. Germline CDR1 is MNHEY and CDR2 is SMNVEV (reference sequence). Deletions cut 3 bases from V and 5 bases from J, with 10 bases between. The CDR3 region is CASSFRQGNEKLFF. The CDR3, as DNA: TGTGCCAGCAGTTTTCGGCAGGGGAATGAAAAACTGTTTTTT.

The J gene is TRBJ2-1, the V gene TRBV18; no definite D call. Trimming left V 0 bases short and J 13 bases short, with 16 bases between. There are 14 residues in the CDR3. CDR1 and CDR2 from the germline V gene are KGHSH and LQKENI. CDR3 bases: TGTGCCAGCTCACCACCAGAGTTCTACAATACTCAGTTCTTC. Translating gives CASSPPEFYNTQFF.

This clone was seen only a few times. The chain employs TRBV6-1 and TRBJ2-6; D remains ambiguous. The CDR3 runs 14 residues. The germline V gene encodes CDR1 MNHNS and CDR2 SASEGT. V lost 7 bases and J 3 bases, leaving 10 bases between the germline ends. The CDR3 loop reads CASKPQNGANVLTF. Here the CDR3 DNA reads TGTGCCAGCAAACCCCAGAATGGGGCCAACGTCCTGACTTTC.

J is TRBJ1-2 and V is TRBV30, with TRBD1 as a possible D gene (5 bases). Trimming removed 4 bases at V and 2 bases at J, with 20 bases between. Germline V gene data show CDR1 as GTSNPN and CDR2 as SVGIG (reference sequence). The CDR3 is 16 residues long. The DNA for the CDR3 is TGTGCCTGGACCCGACCAGGACACCTCCCCAACTATGGCTACACCTTC. Translated, it gives CAWTRPGHLPNYGYTF.

This clone was recorded once. The chain combines TRBV9 with TRBJ2-2; D ambiguous. Trimming cost V 3 bases and J 6 bases, with 12 bases left between them. CDR1 SGDLS and CDR2 YYNGEE come from the germline V gene. The CDR3 loop spans 14 amino acids. CDR3 amino acids: CASSDRPLPGELFF. CDR3 DNA sequence: TGTGCCAGCAGCGACCGGCCCCTCCCCGGGGAGCTGTTTTTT. The full variable domain, completed using reference TRBV9 and TRBJ2-2, is DSGVTQTPKHLITATGQRVTLRCSPRSGDLSVYWYQQSLDQGLQFLIQYYNGEERAKGNILERFSAQQFPDLHSELNLSSLELGDSALYFCASSDRPLPGELFFGEGSRLTVL.